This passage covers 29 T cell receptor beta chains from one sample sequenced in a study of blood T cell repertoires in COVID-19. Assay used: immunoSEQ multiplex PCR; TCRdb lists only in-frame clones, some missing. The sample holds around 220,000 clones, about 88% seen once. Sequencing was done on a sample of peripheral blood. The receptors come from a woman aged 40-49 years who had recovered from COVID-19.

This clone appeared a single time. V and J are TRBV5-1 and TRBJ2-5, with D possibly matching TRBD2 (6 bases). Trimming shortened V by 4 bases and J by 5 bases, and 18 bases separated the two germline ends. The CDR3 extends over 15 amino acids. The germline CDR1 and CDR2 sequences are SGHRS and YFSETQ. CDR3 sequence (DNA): TGCGCCAGCAGCACGGAGGGCAGGGCCGGGGAGACCCAGTACTTC. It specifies CASSTEGRAGETQYF. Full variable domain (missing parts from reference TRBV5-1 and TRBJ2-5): KAGVTQTPRYLIKTRGQQVTLSCSPISGHRSVSWYQQTPGQGLQFLFEYFSETQRNKGNFPGRFSGRQFSNSRSEMNVSTLELGDSALYLCASSTEGRAGETQYFGPGTRLLVL.

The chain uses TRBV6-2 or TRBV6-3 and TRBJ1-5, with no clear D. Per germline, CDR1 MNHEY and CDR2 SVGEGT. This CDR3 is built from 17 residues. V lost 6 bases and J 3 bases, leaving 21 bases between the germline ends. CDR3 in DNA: TGTGCCAGCAGCCCTCCGCGTTTTGGAGGTAACAATCAGCCCCAGCATTTT. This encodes CASSPPRFGGNNQPQHF.

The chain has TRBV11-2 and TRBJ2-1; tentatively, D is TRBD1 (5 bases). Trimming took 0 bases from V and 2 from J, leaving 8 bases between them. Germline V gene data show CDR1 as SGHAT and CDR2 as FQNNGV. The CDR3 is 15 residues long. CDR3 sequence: CASSLEGVPYNEQFF. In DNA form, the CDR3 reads TGTGCCAGCAGCTTAGAAGGGGTCCCCTACAATGAGCAGTTCTTC. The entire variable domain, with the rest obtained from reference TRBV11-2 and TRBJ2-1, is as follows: EAGVAQSPRYKIIEKRQSVAFWCNPISGHATLYWYQQILGQGPKLLIQFQNNGVVDDSQLPKDRFSAERLKGVDSTLKIQPAKLEDSAVYLCASSLEGVPYNEQFFGPGTRLTVL.

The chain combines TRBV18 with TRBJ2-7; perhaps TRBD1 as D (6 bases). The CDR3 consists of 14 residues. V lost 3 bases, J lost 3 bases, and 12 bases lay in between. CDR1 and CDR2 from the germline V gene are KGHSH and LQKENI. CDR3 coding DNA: TGTGCCAGCTCACCCTTTGGACAGCTCTACGAGCAGTACTTC. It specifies CASSPFGQLYEQYF.

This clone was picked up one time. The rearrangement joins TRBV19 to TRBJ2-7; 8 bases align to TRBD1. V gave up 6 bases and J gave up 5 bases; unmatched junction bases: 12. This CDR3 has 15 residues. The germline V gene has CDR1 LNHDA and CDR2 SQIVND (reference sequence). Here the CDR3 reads CASSRLQQGANEQYF. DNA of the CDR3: TGTGCCAGTAGCCGATTACAGCAGGGGGCGAACGAGCAGTACTTC.

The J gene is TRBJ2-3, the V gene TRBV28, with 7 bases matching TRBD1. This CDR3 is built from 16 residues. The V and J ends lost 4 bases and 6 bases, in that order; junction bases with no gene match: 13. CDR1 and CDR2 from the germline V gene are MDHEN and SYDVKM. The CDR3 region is CASSSPTGWGRDTQYF. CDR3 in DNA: TGTGCCAGCAGTTCCCCGACAGGGTGGGGAAGGGATACGCAGTATTTT.

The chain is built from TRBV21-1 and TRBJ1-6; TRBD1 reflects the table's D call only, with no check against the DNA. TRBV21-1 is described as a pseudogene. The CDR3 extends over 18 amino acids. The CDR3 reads CASSKRNRQVESNSPLHF. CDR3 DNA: TGTGCCAGCAGCAAAAGAAATCGACAGGTAGAGTCTAATTCACCCCTCCACTTT.

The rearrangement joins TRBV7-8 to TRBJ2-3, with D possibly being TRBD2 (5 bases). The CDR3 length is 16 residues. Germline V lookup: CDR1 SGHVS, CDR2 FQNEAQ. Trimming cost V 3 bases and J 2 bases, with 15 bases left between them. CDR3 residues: CASSLQRLKVTDTQYF. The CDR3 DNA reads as TGTGCCAGCAGCTTGCAGCGGCTCAAGGTCACAGATACGCAGTATTTT.

The CDR3 loop reads CASSPRTVSYNEQFF. The DNA of the CDR3 is TGTGCCAGCTCACCAAGGACAGTCTCCTACAATGAGCAGTTCTTC. The chain combines TRBV18 with TRBJ2-1, with a tentative D call TRBD1 (6 bases). The CDR3 consists of 15 residues. V was shortened by 2 bases and J by 0 bases, with 8 bases between the two germline ends. In germline, CDR1 is KGHSH, CDR2 LQKENI.

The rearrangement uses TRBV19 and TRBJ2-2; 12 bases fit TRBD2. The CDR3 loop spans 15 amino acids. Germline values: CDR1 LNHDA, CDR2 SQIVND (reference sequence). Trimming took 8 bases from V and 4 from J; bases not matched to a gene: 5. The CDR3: CASVTSGGSTGELFF. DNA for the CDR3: TGTGCCAGTGTGACTAGCGGGGGATCCACCGGGGAGCTGTTTTTT. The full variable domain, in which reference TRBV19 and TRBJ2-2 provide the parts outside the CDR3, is DGGITQSPKYLFRKEGQNVTLSCEQNLNHDAMYWYRQDPGQGLRLIYYSQIVNDFQKGDIAEGYSVSREKKESFPLTVTSAQKNPTAFYLCASVTSGGSTGELFFGEGSRLTVL.

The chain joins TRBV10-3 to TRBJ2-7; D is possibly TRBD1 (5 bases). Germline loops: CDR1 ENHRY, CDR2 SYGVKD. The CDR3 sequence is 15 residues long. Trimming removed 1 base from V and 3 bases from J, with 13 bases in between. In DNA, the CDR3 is TGTGCCATCAGTGAGTTCGTGCTAGGGGACTACGAGCAGTACTTC. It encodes CAISEFVLGDYEQYF.

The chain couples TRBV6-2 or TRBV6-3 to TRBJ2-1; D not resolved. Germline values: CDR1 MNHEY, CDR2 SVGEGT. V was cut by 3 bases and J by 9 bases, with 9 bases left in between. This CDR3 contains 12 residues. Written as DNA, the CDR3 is TGTGCCAGCAGTTATTCGCGATTTGAGCAGTTCTTC. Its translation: CASSYSRFEQFF.

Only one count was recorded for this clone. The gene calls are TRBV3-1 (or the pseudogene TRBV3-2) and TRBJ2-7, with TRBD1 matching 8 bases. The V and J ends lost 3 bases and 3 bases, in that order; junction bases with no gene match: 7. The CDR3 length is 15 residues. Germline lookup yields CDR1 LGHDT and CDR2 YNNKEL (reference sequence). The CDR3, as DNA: TGTGCCAGCAGCCACGGGACAGGACAACTCTACGAGCAGTACTTC. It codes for CASSHGTGQLYEQYF.

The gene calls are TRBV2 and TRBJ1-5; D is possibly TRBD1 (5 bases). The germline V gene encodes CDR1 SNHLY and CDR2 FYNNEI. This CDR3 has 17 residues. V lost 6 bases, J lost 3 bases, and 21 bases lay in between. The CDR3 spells CASSRGRGQGDNQPQHF. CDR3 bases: TGTGCCAGCAGCCGCGGTAGGGGCCAAGGGGACAATCAGCCCCAGCATTTT.

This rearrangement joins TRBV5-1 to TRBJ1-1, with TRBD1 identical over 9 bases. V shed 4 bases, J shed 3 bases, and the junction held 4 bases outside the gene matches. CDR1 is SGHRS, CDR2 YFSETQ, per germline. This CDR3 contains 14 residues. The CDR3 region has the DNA TGCGCCAGCAGCCCTGGGGACAGGGACACTGAAGCTTTCTTT. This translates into CASSPGDRDTEAFF.

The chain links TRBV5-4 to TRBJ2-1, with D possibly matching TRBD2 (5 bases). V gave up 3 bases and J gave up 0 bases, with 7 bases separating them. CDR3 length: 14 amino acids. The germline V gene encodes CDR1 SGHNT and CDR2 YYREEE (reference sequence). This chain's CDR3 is CASSSGYSYNEQFF. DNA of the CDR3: TGTGCCAGCAGCTCGGGATACTCCTACAATGAGCAGTTCTTC.

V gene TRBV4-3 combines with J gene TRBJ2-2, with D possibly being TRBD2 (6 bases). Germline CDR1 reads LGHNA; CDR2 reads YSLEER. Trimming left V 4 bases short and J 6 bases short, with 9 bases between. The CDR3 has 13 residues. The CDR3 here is CASSLGGAGELFF. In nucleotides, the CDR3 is TGCGCCAGCAGCCTCGGGGGTGCCGGGGAGCTGTTTTTT.

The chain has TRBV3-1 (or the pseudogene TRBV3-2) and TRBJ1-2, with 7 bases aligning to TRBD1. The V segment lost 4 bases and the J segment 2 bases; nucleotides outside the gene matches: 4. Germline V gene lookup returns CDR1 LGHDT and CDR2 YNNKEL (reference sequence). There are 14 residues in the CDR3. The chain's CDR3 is CASSPQGENYGYTF. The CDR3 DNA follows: TGTGCCAGCAGCCCCCAGGGGGAAAACTATGGCTACACCTTC.

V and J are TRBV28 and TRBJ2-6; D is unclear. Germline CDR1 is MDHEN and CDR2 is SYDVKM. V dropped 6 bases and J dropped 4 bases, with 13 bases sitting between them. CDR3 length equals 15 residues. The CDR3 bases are TGTGCCAGCAGCCGTGCAGGATCCGGGGCCAACGTCCTGACTTTC. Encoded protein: CASSRAGSGANVLTF. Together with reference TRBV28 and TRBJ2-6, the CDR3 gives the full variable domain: DVKVTQSSRYLVKRTGEKVFLECVQDMDHENMFWYRQDPGLGLRLIYFSYDVKMKEKGDIPEGYSVSREKKERFSLILESASTNQTSMYLCASSRAGSGANVLTFGAGSRLTVL.

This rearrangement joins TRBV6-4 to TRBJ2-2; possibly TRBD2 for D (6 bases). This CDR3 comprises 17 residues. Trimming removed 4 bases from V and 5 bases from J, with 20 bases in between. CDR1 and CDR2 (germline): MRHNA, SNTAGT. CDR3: CASSASPGRGGTGELFF. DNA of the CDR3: TGTGCCAGCAGTGCCTCACCGGGGCGCGGAGGGACCGGGGAGCTGTTTTTT.

CDR3 amino acids: CASSPWDRDRETQYF. CDR3 coding DNA: TGTGCCAGCAGTCCCTGGGACAGGGATCGGGAGACCCAGTACTTC. The chain has TRBV6-2 or TRBV6-3 and TRBJ2-5, with 9 bases fitting TRBD1. Germline V gene lookup returns CDR1 MNHEY and CDR2 SVGEGT. J was trimmed by 5 bases and V by 5 bases; bases with no gene match: 9. The CDR3 totals 15 residues.

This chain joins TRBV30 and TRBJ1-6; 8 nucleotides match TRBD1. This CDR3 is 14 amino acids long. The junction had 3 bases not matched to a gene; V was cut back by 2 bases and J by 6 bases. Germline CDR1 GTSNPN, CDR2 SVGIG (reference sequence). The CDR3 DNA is TGTGCCTGGAGTCCCGGACAGGGTAATTCACCCCTCCACTTT. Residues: CAWSPGQGNSPLHF.

CDR3 bases: TGTGCCAGCAGCTTAGTCGGGGAACATCAGCCCCAGCATTTT. Translating it yields CASSLVGEHQPQHF. V is TRBV7-2 and J is TRBJ1-5; no clear D. CDR3 length equals 14 residues. V lost 1 base, J lost 5 bases, and 9 bases lay in between. CDR1 and CDR2 (germline): SGHTA, FQGNSA.

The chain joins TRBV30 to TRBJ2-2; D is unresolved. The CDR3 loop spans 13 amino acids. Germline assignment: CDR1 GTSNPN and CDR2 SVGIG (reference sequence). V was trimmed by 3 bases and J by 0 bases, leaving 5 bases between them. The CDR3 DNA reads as TGTGCCTGGAGGGGCTCGAACACCGGGGAGCTGTTTTTT. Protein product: CAWRGSNTGELFF.

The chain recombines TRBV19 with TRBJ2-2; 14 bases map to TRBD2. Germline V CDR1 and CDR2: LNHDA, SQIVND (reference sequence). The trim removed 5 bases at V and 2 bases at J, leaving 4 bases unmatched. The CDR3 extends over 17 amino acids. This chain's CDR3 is CASSVTSGGVNTGELFF. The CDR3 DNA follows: TGTGCCAGTAGTGTGACTAGCGGGGGGGTAAACACCGGGGAGCTGTTTTTT. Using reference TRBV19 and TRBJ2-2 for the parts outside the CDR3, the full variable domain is DGGITQSPKYLFRKEGQNVTLSCEQNLNHDAMYWYRQDPGQGLRLIYYSQIVNDFQKGDIAEGYSVSREKKESFPLTVTSAQKNPTAFYLCASSVTSGGVNTGELFFGEGSRLTVL.

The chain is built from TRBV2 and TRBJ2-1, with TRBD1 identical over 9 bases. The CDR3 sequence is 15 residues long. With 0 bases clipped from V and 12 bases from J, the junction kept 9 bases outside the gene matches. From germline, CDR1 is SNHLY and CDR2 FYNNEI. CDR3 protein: CASSEAGTGFGGQFF. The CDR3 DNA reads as TGTGCCAGCAGTGAAGCTGGGACAGGGTTTGGGGGGCAGTTCTTC.

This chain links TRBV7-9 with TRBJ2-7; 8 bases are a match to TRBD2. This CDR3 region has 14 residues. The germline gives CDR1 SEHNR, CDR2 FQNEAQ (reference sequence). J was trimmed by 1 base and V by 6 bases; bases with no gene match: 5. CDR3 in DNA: TGTGCCAGCAGAGGGAGCGGGAGTTCCTACGAGCAGTACTTC. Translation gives CASRGSGSSYEQYF.

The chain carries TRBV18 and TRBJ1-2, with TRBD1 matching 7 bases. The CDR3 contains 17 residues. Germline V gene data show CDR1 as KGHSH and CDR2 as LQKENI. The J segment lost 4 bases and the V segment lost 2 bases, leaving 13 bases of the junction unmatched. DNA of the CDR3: TGTGCCAGCTCACCATTGCCCATGGAAGGGGGCGGCTATGGCTACACCTTC. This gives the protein CASSPLPMEGGGYGYTF.

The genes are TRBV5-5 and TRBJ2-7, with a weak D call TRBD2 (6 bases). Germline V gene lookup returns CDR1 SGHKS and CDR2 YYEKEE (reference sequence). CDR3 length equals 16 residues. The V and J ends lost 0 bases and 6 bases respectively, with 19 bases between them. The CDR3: CASSLGPGLSSSEQYF. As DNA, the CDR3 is TGTGCCAGCAGCTTGGGCCCCGGACTATCGAGCTCCGAGCAGTACTTC. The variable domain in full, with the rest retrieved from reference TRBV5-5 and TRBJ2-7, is DAGVTQSPTHLIKTRGQQVTLRCSPISGHKSVSWYQQVLGQGPQFIFQYYEKEERGRGNFPDRFSARQFPNYSSELNVNALLLGDSALYLCASSLGPGLSSSEQYFGPGTRLTVT.